Shown below are 9 T cell receptor beta chains from a single sample sequenced in a study of blood T cell repertoires in COVID-19. Profiled with immunoSEQ multiplex PCR; TCRdb holds only in-frame clones, not every one. The sample has around 200,000 clones, about four fifths seen once. Sequenced input: peripheral blood. These receptors were collected from a woman aged 40-49 years with COVID-19, enrolled during active disease.

This rearrangement joins TRBV3-1 (or the pseudogene TRBV3-2) to TRBJ1-2; no clear D gene. CDR1 and CDR2 from the germline V gene are LGHDT and YNNKEL (reference sequence). The length of the CDR3 is 13 residues. V shed 6 bases and J shed 3 bases, with 11 bases lying between them. DNA for the CDR3: TGTGCCAGCAGTCCAAGAGGGCACTATGGCTACACCTTC. It translates to CASSPRGHYGYTF.

This clone was seen more than once but under ten times. The chain joins TRBV2 to TRBJ2-3, with D perhaps matching TRBD1 (6 bases). V lost 6 bases and J lost 4, with 11 bases in between. The CDR3 spans 13 residues. Germline-derived CDR1 and CDR2 are SNHLY and FYNNEI. The CDR3 DNA follows: TGTGCCAGCAGCCCTAACAGGGCAGATACGCAGTATTTT. Amino acid sequence: CASSPNRADTQYF. Complete variable domain (other parts from reference TRBV2 and TRBJ2-3): EPEVTQTPSHQVTQMGQEVILRCVPISNHLYFYWYRQILGQKVEFLVSFYNNEISEKSEIFDDQFSVERPDGSNFTLKIRSTKLEDSAMYFCASSPNRADTQYFGPGTRLTVL.

The chain uses TRBV19 and TRBJ1-2; D is possibly TRBD1 (5 bases). Trimming left V 3 bases short and J 4 bases short, with 15 bases between. CDR3 length equals 15 residues. Germline V gene lookup returns CDR1 LNHDA and CDR2 SQIVND (reference sequence). This CDR3 is CASSIPRGSPYGYTF. The CDR3 nucleotides are TGTGCCAGTAGTATCCCGCGGGGCTCTCCCTATGGCTACACCTTC.

The chain combines TRBV11-2 with TRBJ2-3; D remains ambiguous. V lost 1 base and J lost 2, with 7 bases in between. This CDR3 contains 14 residues. Germline values: CDR1 SGHAT, CDR2 FQNNGV. The CDR3 sequence: CASSLAVYTDTQYF. The CDR3 DNA is TGTGCCAGCAGCTTAGCGGTCTACACAGATACGCAGTATTTT.

V and J are TRBV7-8 and TRBJ2-6; 9 nucleotides match TRBD1. Germline loops: CDR1 SGHVS, CDR2 FQNEAQ. The CDR3 totals 17 residues. V trimming: 5 bases; J trimming: 0 bases; junction bases outside the gene matches: 5. The CDR3 nucleotides are TGTGCCAGCAGCCATCGACAGGGGGTCTCTGGGGCCAACGTCCTGACTTTC. It codes for CASSHRQGVSGANVLTF.

J is TRBJ1-2 and V is TRBV7-9; D remains ambiguous. This CDR3 contains 15 residues. Germline V gene lookup returns CDR1 SEHNR and CDR2 FQNEAQ (reference sequence). Trimming pared 1 base from V and 4 bases from J, leaving 13 bases between. The CDR3: CASSLVAGSGYGYTF. The CDR3 DNA reads TGTGCCAGCAGCTTAGTTGCAGGTTCAGGCTATGGCTACACCTTC.

The rearrangement joins TRBV30 to TRBJ1-2; 7 bases fit TRBD1. Germline V gives CDR1 GTSNPN, CDR2 SVGIG (reference sequence). The CDR3 spans 14 residues. The trim removed 3 bases at V and 3 bases at J, leaving 7 bases unmatched. The CDR3, as DNA: TGTGCCTGGAGCGCCGACAGGGCGGACTATGGCTACACCTTC. Its protein is CAWSADRADYGYTF.

The rearrangement joins TRBV5-5 to TRBJ2-1, with D perhaps TRBD1 (6 bases). This CDR3 contains 16 residues. In germline, CDR1 is SGHKS, CDR2 YYEKEE (reference sequence). V lost 4 bases, J lost 3 bases, and 17 bases lay in between. The CDR3 bases are TGTGCCAGCAGCCCCTCGACAGGAATCCTCTACAATGAGCAGTTCTTC. Translated: CASSPSTGILYNEQFF. The variable domain in full, completed from reference TRBV5-5 and TRBJ2-1, reads DAGVTQSPTHLIKTRGQQVTLRCSPISGHKSVSWYQQVLGQGPQFIFQYYEKEERGRGNFPDRFSARQFPNYSSELNVNALLLGDSALYLCASSPSTGILYNEQFFGPGTRLTVL.

This chain uses TRBV6-5 with TRBJ1-4; D may be TRBD1 (6 bases). V lost 8 bases to trimming and J lost 3 bases, with 10 bases between them. Germline V gene sequence: CDR1 MNHEY, CDR2 SVGAGI. The CDR3 covers 13 residues. The CDR3 region is CASGGASNEKLFF. In DNA form, the CDR3 reads TGTGCCAGCGGGGGGGCTTCTAATGAAAAACTGTTTTTT.